These 23 T cell receptor beta chains came from one sample sequenced in a study of early T cells in non-severe SARS-CoV-2 infection. TCRdb reprocessed the 5' RACE reads with MiXCR, giving one entry per CDR3 protein. Of tens of thousands of distinct CDR3 sequences listed, around 4.6% were seen once; the top ten hold 15% to 20%. The sequenced sample was whole blood. The origin of the receptors is an adult who was a healthcare worker with PCR-confirmed SARS-CoV-2 infection or an uninfected control (not recorded which).

This clonotype occurred many times. The V call is TRBV20-1, the J call TRBJ2-1; 14 nucleotides align to TRBD2. V shed 0 bases, J shed 6 bases, and the junction held 10 bases outside the gene matches. This CDR3 has 18 amino acids. Germline CDR1 reads DFQATT; CDR2 reads SNEGSKA (reference sequence). The CDR3 sequence is CSARDRLAGGPRGNEQFF. The CDR3 nucleotides read TGCAGTGCTAGAGATAGACTAGCGGGGGGGCCTAGGGGCAATGAGCAGTTCTTC.

This rearrangement joins TRBV30 to TRBJ2-3, with 10 bases lining up with TRBD2. The CDR3 totals 16 residues. Germline assignment: CDR1 GTSNPN and CDR2 SVGIG (reference sequence). With V trimmed by 0 bases and J by 4 bases, 7 bases remained unmatched. CDR3 sequence (DNA): TGTGCCTGGAGTGTCGGTAGCGGGGGGAAGCCAGATACGCAGTATTTT. It specifies CAWSVGSGGKPDTQYF.

There are many counts of this clonotype. The V call is TRBV30, the J call TRBJ1-1; no reliable D call. Germline V gene sequence: CDR1 GTSNPN, CDR2 SVGIG (reference sequence). The CDR3 totals 14 residues. V shed 3 bases and J shed 3 bases, with 14 bases lying between them. The CDR3 DNA sequence: TGTGCCTGGAGAAGAGGCGGCAGCTACACTGAAGCTTTCTTT. It translates to CAWRRGGSYTEAFF.

This clonotype has at least ten counts. The rearrangement uses TRBV12-5 and TRBJ1-1; D is ambiguous. Looked up from germline, CDR1 is LGHNT and CDR2 is FRNRAP. The CDR3 runs 13 residues. V gave up 2 bases and J gave up 1 base, with 5 bases separating them. CDR3 sequence (DNA): TGTGCTAGTGGTTTGACGGGGAACACTGAAGCTTTCTTT. This translates into CASGLTGNTEAFF.

At least ten counts were recorded for this clonotype. The gene calls are TRBV7-6 and TRBJ2-1, with a tentative D call TRBD2 (6 bases). The germline gives CDR1 SGHVS, CDR2 FNYEAQ. This CDR3 is 16 amino acids long. V was trimmed by 1 base and J by 5 bases, leaving 15 bases between them. This CDR3 is CASSLEAGSWNNEQFF. CDR3 in DNA: TGTGCCAGCAGCTTAGAGGCGGGGAGTTGGAACAATGAGCAGTTCTTC.

This clonotype was seen many times. The chain carries TRBV20-1 and TRBJ2-3, with D perhaps matching TRBD1 (5 bases). The V end was cut by 0 bases, the J end by 4 bases, with 17 bases between. The CDR3 spans 16 residues. Germline CDR1 and CDR2: DFQATT and SNEGSKA (reference sequence). CDR3 DNA: TGCAGTGCTAGAGAACCGACAGTCGTCGGCGCAGATACGCAGTATTTT. It yields the protein CSAREPTVVGADTQYF.

The chain combines TRBV3-1 with TRBJ2-6; D might be TRBD1 (6 bases). Germline CDR1 is LGHDT and CDR2 is YNNKEL (reference sequence). Trimming stripped 5 bases from V and 0 bases from J, with 14 bases between. This CDR3 has 17 residues. The CDR3 region is CASSSGERSSGANVLTF. CDR3 nucleotides: TGTGCCAGCAGCTCAGGGGAAAGAAGCTCTGGGGCCAACGTCCTGACTTTC.

This clonotype was counted ten times or more. This chain joins TRBV5-4 and TRBJ2-3, with 13 bases fitting TRBD2. Germline V gene data show CDR1 as SGHNT and CDR2 as YYREEE (reference sequence). The CDR3 has 18 residues. J gave up 1 base and V 0 bases, and 5 bases lay outside the gene matches. The CDR3 region has the DNA TGTGCCAGCAGCTTGGACGGGACTAGCGGGATTGGCACAGATACGCAGTATTTT. Encoded protein: CASSLDGTSGIGTDTQYF.

The J gene is TRBJ2-5, the V gene TRBV9; D possibly corresponds to TRBD2 (5 bases). The CDR3 runs to 13 residues. CDR1 is SGDLS, CDR2 YYNGEE, per germline. The V gene lost 1 base and the J gene lost 1 base, with 5 bases spanning the gap. This CDR3 reads CASSVSGQETQYF. The CDR3, as DNA: TGTGCCAGCAGCGTAAGCGGCCAAGAGACCCAGTACTTC.

The genes are TRBV3-1 and TRBJ2-1; 7 bases are shared with TRBD2. V was clipped by 6 bases and J by 8 bases; unmatched bases: 1. Germline lookup yields CDR1 LGHDT and CDR2 YNNKEL (reference sequence). CDR3 size: 11 residues. The CDR3 protein is CASRTSDEQFF. CDR3 nucleotide sequence: TGTGCCAGCAGAACTAGCGATGAGCAGTTCTTC.

This clonotype was seen more than once but under ten times. The chain is built from TRBV7-6 and TRBJ2-3; D unclear. CDR1 and CDR2 (germline): SGHVS, FNYEAQ. The V end lost 4 bases, the J end lost 11 bases, and 7 bases lay between the germline ends. The CDR3 is 10 residues long. CDR3 coding DNA: TGTGCCAGCAGCTCCCCTGGGCAGTATTTT. Encoded protein: CASSSPGQYF.

In its sample, this clonotype was seen many times. The chain couples TRBV12-3 or TRBV12-4 to TRBJ2-1, with TRBD1 as a possible D gene (5 bases). Trimming took off 11 bases at V and 1 base at J, with 12 bases between the two ends. CDR3 length: 13 amino acids. As DNA, the CDR3 is TGTGCCGTCCTAGGGGCGTCCTACAATGAGCAGTTCTTC. Residues: CAVLGASYNEQFF.

This clonotype was found many times. This sequence joins TRBV5-4 and TRBJ2-5; possible D gene TRBD1, 5 bases. Germline V gene lookup returns CDR1 SGHNT and CDR2 YYREEE (reference sequence). The V end lost 4 bases, the J end lost 5 bases, and 15 bases lay between the germline ends. This CDR3 comprises 14 residues. As DNA, the CDR3 is TGTGCCAGCAGCCCAGGGTTTACTGGCGAGACCCAGTACTTC. Amino acids: CASSPGFTGETQYF.

This chain uses TRBV12-3 or TRBV12-4 with TRBJ1-5; possible D gene TRBD1, 5 bases. The CDR3 loop spans 15 amino acids. V lost 5 bases to trimming and J lost 6 bases, with 17 bases between them. CDR3 amino acids: CASSIPDGAGQPQHF. In DNA form, the CDR3 reads TGTGCCAGCAGTATTCCCGATGGGGCCGGTCAGCCCCAGCATTTT.

In this sample, this clonotype turned up once. Given a much more abundant clone one base away, this may be a read error. The conserved phenylalanine or tryptophan normally closing the CDR3 is absent here, so this likely arose from a read error. The chain carries TRBV12-3 or TRBV12-4 and TRBJ2-3; 8 positions agree with TRBD1. Germline trimming cut 6 bases from V and 6 bases from J; bases unmatched to any gene: 11. The CDR3 is 15 residues long. Here the CDR3 reads CASSPDRAVPDTQYV. In DNA, the CDR3 is TGTGCCAGCAGCCCGGACAGGGCGGTTCCGGATACGCAGTATGTT.

This clonotype occurred many times. This rearrangement joins TRBV12-5 to TRBJ1-5; 9 bases are a match to TRBD1. The CDR3 length is 13 residues. Per the germline V gene, CDR1 is LGHNT and CDR2 is FRNRAP. Unmatched junction bases numbered 3, after V lost 8 bases and J lost 4 bases. The CDR3 DNA reads as TGTGCTAGTACAGGACAGGGGAATCAGCCCCAGCATTTT. Protein product: CASTGQGNQPQHF.

There are many counts of this clonotype. V is TRBV11-2 and J is TRBJ2-1; 7 nucleotides line up with TRBD2. Germline lookup yields CDR1 SGHAT and CDR2 FQNNGV. The CDR3 sequence is 15 residues long. For the CDR3, the DNA is TGTGCTTCCCGGCGGGGGTCCCTACTATACAATGAGCAGTTCTTC. It translates to CASRRGSLLYNEQFF.

This clonotype has a handful of counts. The V and J genes are TRBV7-6 and TRBJ2-2; D gene ambiguous. V gave up 1 base and J gave up 9 bases, with 3 bases separating them. Germline values: CDR1 SGHVS, CDR2 FNYEAQ. This CDR3 has 11 amino acids. CDR3 coding DNA: TGTGCCAGCAGCTTAGGGCGGGAGCTGTTTTTT. It encodes CASSLGRELFF.

This clonotype was recorded at least ten times. The gene calls are TRBV6-4 and TRBJ2-1, with 8 bases lining up with TRBD2. J lost 8 bases, V lost 2 bases, and 8 bases had no gene match. Germline assignment: CDR1 MRHNA and CDR2 SNTAGT. The CDR3 has 15 residues. The CDR3 loop reads CASSDQSGGKDEQFF. The CDR3 coding sequence is TGTGCCAGCAGTGACCAGAGCGGGGGTAAGGATGAGCAGTTCTTC.

This clonotype was recorded many times. The chain has TRBV20-1 and TRBJ2-2; the D gene could be TRBD1 or TRBD2 (6 bases each). CDR1 and CDR2 (germline): DFQATT, SNEGSKA (reference sequence). This CDR3 is built from 15 residues. V was shortened by 4 bases and J by 2 bases, with 14 bases between the two germline ends. CDR3 protein: CSAKPGGSNTGELFF. The CDR3 coding sequence is TGCAGTGCTAAACCCGGGGGCTCAAACACCGGGGAGCTGTTTTTT.

This clonotype was counted only a few times. The rearrangement uses TRBV2 and TRBJ2-5; D gene uncertain. Between the trimmed V and J ends, which lost 1 base and 5 bases, there was a span of 8 bases. This CDR3 has 13 residues. Looked up from germline, CDR1 is SNHLY and CDR2 is FYNNEI. CDR3 sequence reads: CASSEGKAETQYF. CDR3 bases: TGTGCCAGCAGTGAAGGGAAGGCCGAGACCCAGTACTTC. The whole variable domain, filled in from reference TRBV2 and TRBJ2-5, reads EPEVTQTPSHQVTQMGQEVILRCVPISNHLYFYWYRQILGQKVEFLVSFYNNEISEKSEIFDDQFSVERPDGSNFTLKIRSTKLEDSAMYFCASSEGKAETQYFGPGTRLLVL.

Many counts were recorded for this clonotype. The CDR3 nucleotides are TGTGCCAGAAGTCTAAGCACTGAAGCTTTCTTT. This translates into CARSLSTEAFF. This chain connects TRBV5-3 to TRBJ1-1; D is unresolved. TRBV5-3 is reported as an ORF; its role is uncertain. The ends were cut back, 5 bases at V and 4 bases at J, with 6 bases in the middle. The CDR3 is 11 amino acids.

This clonotype was seen ten or more times. The rearrangement uses TRBV6-5 and TRBJ2-7; tentatively, D is TRBD1 or TRBD2 (6 bases each). CDR3 size: 16 residues. The germline V and J ends were trimmed by 0 bases and 3 bases, with 15 bases remaining between them. Germline lookup yields CDR1 MNHEY and CDR2 SVGAGI. CDR3 sequence reads: CASSYSYPGADYEQYF. CDR3 nucleotide sequence: TGTGCCAGCAGTTACTCTTACCCGGGGGCGGACTACGAGCAGTACTTC.